This is a list of T cell receptor beta chains from one sample in a study of beta chain features in type 1 diabetes. Repertoires were generated with immunoSEQ multiplex PCR, while TCRdb's copy carries only in-frame clones and drops some. Among about 620,000 clones listed, 15% to 19% were seen once. Sequenced input: naive CD4+ T cells from blood. The receptor set was obtained from a man younger than 35 in good health. Each CDR3 is given with its conserved first and last residue. D genes are given only for firm matches. Not all rows give a size; the values are once, few, many and, for expanded clones, a class.

>TRBJ2-1|TRBV29-1|NA|NA
TGCAGCGTTGATCAGGCTAGGAGGTTTGGTGAGCAGTTCTTC
CSVDQARRFGEQFF
>TRBJ2-3|TRBV9|few|NA
TGTGCCAGCAGCCCACAGGGCTTCACAGATACGCAGTATTTT
CASSPQGFTDTQYF
>TRBJ2-6|TRBV7-2|few|NA
TGTGCCAGCAGCTTAGTCAGGGCCGGTGGGGCCAACGTCCTGACTTTC
CASSLVRAGGANVLTF
>TRBJ1-2|TRBV30|NA|NA
TGTGCCTGGAGCCTTAACTATGGCTACACCTTC
CAWSLNYGYTF
>TRBJ2-6|TRBV5-1|NA|TRBD1
TGCGCCAGCAGGGGGGACAGTGTTACCTCTGGGGCCAACGTCCTGACTTTC
CASRGDSVTSGANVLTF
>TRBJ2-3|TRBV4-2|NA|TRBD2
TGTGCCAGCAGCCCTCCCGGCGGGCGGGGGGACACAGATACGCAGTATTTT
CASSPPGGRGDTDTQYF
>TRBJ2-1|TRBV9|NA|NA
TGTGCCAGCAGCGCGGGTAGAGGTGAGCAGTTCTTC
CASSAGRGEQFF
>TRBJ2-7|TRBV6-6|NA|NA
TGTGCCAGCAGGAGGGAGGTAACCTACGAGCAGTACTTC
CASRREVTYEQYF
>TRBJ1-6|TRBV5-8|NA|TRBD1
TGTGCCAGCAGCTCCGGGACAGGGGCTTCACCCCTCCACTTT
CASSSGTGASPLHF
>TRBJ2-2|TRBV7-3|NA|NA
TGTGCCAGCAGCTTAACGCTACTAAGGGCTGGGAACACCGGGGAGCTGTTTTTT
CASSLTLLRAGNTGELFF
>TRBJ2-5|TRBV5-4|few|TRBD1
TGTGCCAGCAGCGGGGGGACAGGCCCCCGAGAGACCCAGTACTTC
CASSGGTGPRETQYF
>TRBJ2-5|TRBV18|NA|NA
TGTGCCAGCTCACCTACCGGAGGCCAAGAGACCCAGTACTTC
CASSPTGGQETQYF
>TRBJ2-1|TRBV9|few|TRBD2
TGTGCCAGCAGCTCCTCCGGGACTAGCGGCAATGAGCAGTTCTTC
CASSSSGTSGNEQFF
>TRBJ2-7|TRBV25-1|NA|TRBD2
TGTGCCAGCAGTGAGCGGAAGTGGCGGGGGGGATACGAGCAGTACTTC
CASSERKWRGGYEQYF
>TRBJ2-7|TRBV29-1|NA|NA
TGCAGCGTGCAGGGGTCTTCATCCTACGAGCAGTACTTC
CSVQGSSSYEQYF
>TRBJ2-1|TRBV29-1|few|NA
TGCAGCGTCAAGACTAGTGGAAATGAGCAGTTCTTC
CSVKTSGNEQFF
>TRBJ1-2|TRBV28|NA|NA
TGTGCCAGCAGTTTGGTAGGACAGAACTATGGCTACACCTTC
CASSLVGQNYGYTF
>TRBJ1-2|TRBV27|NA|NA
TGTGCCAGCAGTTTACGGACAGACTATGGCTACACCTTC
CASSLRTDYGYTF
>TRBJ1-2|TRBV6-5|NA|NA
TGTGCCAGCAGTTACTCAGGGGCTGTAGGCTACACCTTC
CASSYSGAVGYTF
>TRBJ1-4|TRBV9|few|NA
TGTGCCAGCAGCGTATCAACTAATGAAAAACTGTTTTTT
CASSVSTNEKLFF
>TRBJ1-2|TRBV9|NA|TRBD1
TGTGCCAGCAGCAGGGACAGTATATCTAACTATGGCTACACCTTC
CASSRDSISNYGYTF
>TRBJ1-2|TRBV10-3|few|NA
TGTGCCATCAGCCAGGACAGAAACTATGGCTACACCTTC
CAISQDRNYGYTF
>TRBJ2-1|TRBV27|NA|TRBD2
TGTGCCAGCAGTTCCCCGTCCGGGACTAGCGGGGGCAAGGGGCTCGTCTGGCAGTTCTTC
CASSSPSGTSGGKGLVWQFF
>TRBJ2-7|TRBV7-6|NA|NA
TGTGCCAGCACCCGAAGGAGGGGCGCAGGTGACGAGCAGTACTTC
CASTRRRGAGDEQYF
>TRBJ2-7|TRBV15|NA|NA
TGTGCCACCAGCAGAGAAAACAGCAGCCCGTACGAGCAGTACTTC
CATSRENSSPYEQYF
>TRBJ1-4|TRBV5-1|NA|NA
TGCGCCAGCAGCTTGGATGGTCTCTCTAATGAAAAACTGTTTTTT
CASSLDGLSNEKLFF
>TRBJ2-3|TRBV5-1|NA|TRBD2
TGCGCCAGCAGCTCGGGGGGAGATACGCAGTATTTT
CASSSGGDTQYF
>TRBJ2-7|TRBV4-2|few|TRBD2
TGTGCCAGCAGCCAAGACCCTAGCGGGAGCTCCTACGAGCAGTACTTC
CASSQDPSGSSYEQYF
>TRBJ2-7|TRBV7-9|NA|TRBD1
TGTGCCAGCACCAGGACAGGGGGCTGGAAACACGAGCAGTACTTC
CASTRTGGWKHEQYF
>TRBJ1-1|TRBV7-2|few|NA
TGTGCCAGCAGCCTTTCATTTCAGGTACCGAACACTGAAGCTTTCTTT
CASSLSFQVPNTEAFF
>TRBJ2-3|TRBV18|few|NA
TGTGCCAGCTCACCACAGGCAGGGACGGATACGCAGTATTTT
CASSPQAGTDTQYF
>TRBJ2-7|TRBV4-3|few|TRBD1
TGCGCCAGCAGCCAAGGCCGAACAGGGGGTTCTTTCTACGAGCAGTACTTC
CASSQGRTGGSFYEQYF
>TRBJ2-3|TRBV19|few|NA
TGTGCCAGTAGTCTTGTACCCACAGATACGCAGTATTTT
CASSLVPTDTQYF
>TRBJ1-2|TRBV6-5|NA|NA
TGTGCCAGCAGTTACTCACCCGGGACGATCTATGGCTACACCTTC
CASSYSPGTIYGYTF
>TRBJ2-7|TRBV13|few|NA
TGTGCCAGCAGCTTAGTAAGTCGAGGGAGGCTCTCCTACGAGCAGTACTTC
CASSLVSRGRLSYEQYF
>TRBJ2-2|TRBV29-1|few|TRBD1
TGCAGGCGGCCTTCGACAGGGAAAAACACCGGGGAGCTGTTTTTT
CRRPSTGKNTGELFF